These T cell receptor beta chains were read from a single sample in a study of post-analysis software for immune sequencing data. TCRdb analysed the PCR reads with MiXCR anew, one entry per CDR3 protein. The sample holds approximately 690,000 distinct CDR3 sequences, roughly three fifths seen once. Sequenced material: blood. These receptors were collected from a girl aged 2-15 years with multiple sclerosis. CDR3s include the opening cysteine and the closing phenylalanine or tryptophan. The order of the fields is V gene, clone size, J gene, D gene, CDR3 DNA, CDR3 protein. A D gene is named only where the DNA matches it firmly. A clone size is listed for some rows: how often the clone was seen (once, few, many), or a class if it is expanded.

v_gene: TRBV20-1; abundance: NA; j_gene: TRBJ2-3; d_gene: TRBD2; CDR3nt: TGCAGTGCTCGGTCTACCGCGGGAGTCGATACGCAGTATTTT; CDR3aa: CSARSTAGVDTQYF
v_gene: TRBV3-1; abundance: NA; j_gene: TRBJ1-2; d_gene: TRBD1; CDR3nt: TGTGCCAGCAGCCCAACCCGGACAGGTGCTGGCTACACCTTC; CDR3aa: CASSPTRTGAGYTF
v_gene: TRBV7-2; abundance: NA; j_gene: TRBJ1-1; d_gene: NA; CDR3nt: TGTGCCAGCAGCTTAATAGAAGAAGCTTTCTTT; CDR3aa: CASSLIEEAFF
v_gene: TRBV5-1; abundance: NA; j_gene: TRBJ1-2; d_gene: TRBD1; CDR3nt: TGCGCCAGCAGCCCCCCTGGGACAGGGGTCTATGGCTACACCTTC; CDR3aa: CASSPPGTGVYGYTF
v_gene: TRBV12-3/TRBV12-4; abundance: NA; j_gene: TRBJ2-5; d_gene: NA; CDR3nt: TGTGCCAGCAGTTTAAGGGGTCTGGGAGAGACCCAGTACTTC; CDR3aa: CASSLRGLGETQYF
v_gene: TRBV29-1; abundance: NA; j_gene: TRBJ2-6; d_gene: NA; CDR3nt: TGCAGCGTTGGGACCGTTCAGAGCTCTGGGGCCAACGTCCTGACTTTC; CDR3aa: CSVGTVQSSGANVLTF
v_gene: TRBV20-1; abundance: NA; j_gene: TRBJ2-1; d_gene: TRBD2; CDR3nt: TGCAGTGCTAGGGCCAGCGGGAGGAGTAATGAGCAGTTCTTC; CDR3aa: CSARASGRSNEQFF
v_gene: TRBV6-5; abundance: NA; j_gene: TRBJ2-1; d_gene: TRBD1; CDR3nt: TGTGCCAGCTGTAACAGGGGCGATGGGGGTGAGCAGTTCTTC; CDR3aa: CASCNRGDGGEQFF
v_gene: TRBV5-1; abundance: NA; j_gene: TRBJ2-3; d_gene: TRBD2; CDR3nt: TGCGCCAGCAGCGATGCACTAGCGGGCGAGGGAGATACGCAGTATTTT; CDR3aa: CASSDALAGEGDTQYF
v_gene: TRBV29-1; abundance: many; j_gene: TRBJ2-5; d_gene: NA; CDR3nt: TGCAGCGTGAATACCGGGGCCCAAGAGACCCAGTACTTC; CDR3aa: CSVNTGAQETQYF
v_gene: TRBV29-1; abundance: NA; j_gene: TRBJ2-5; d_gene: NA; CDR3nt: TGCAGCGCCTCGGATTCCGGAGAGACCCAGTACTTC; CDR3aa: CSASDSGETQYF
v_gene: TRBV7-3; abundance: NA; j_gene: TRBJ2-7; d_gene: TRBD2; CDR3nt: TGTGCCAGCAGCATCTTAGCGGGAGGGCCCCACGAGCAGTACTTC; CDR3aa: CASSILAGGPHEQYF
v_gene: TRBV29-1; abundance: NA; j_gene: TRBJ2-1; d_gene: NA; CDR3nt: TGCAGCGTTCCCAGGGTGGACTACAATGAGCAGTTCTTC; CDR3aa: CSVPRVDYNEQFF
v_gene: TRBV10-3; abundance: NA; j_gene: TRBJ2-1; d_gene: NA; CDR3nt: TGTGCCAGCGGGACAGTGTCCTACAATGAGCAGTTCTTC; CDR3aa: CASGTVSYNEQFF
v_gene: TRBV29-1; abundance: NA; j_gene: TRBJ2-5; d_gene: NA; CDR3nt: TGCAGCGTTGCTAAACAGGGACGAGAGACCCAGTACTTC; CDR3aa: CSVAKQGRETQYF
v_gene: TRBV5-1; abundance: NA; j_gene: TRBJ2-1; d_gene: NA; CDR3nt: TGCGCCAGCAGCTTAACTGGGAGAAGCAGAGACAATGAGCAGTTCTTC; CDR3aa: CASSLTGRSRDNEQFF
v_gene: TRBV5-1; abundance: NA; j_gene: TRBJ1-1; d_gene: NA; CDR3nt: TGCGCCAGCAGCTTGGAGGTAACCACTGAAGCTTTCTTT; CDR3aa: CASSLEVTTEAFF